The text below deals with one TCR beta chain. This entry is derived from a study of blood T cell repertoires in COVID-19. Study information: The origin of the acute and convalescent COVID-19 samples was the United States, Italy and Spain. From T cells, B-cell-depleted T cells, or PBMCs came the material, which was cDNA or gDNA.

Original processing methods: Reference gene primer amplification gave estimated nucleated cell counts. Some clones are missing from TCRdb's copy, which holds only in-frame ones; the method was immunoSEQ multiplex PCR. Clonal size and the V and J genes are those of that table, whereas D and trimming came from the DNA. The data show about 54,000 clones, about 85% seen once. Germline CDR1 is SQVTM and CDR2 is ANQGSEA. The CDR3 runs to 13 residues. Trimming took 7 bases from V and 3 from J, leaving 13 bases between them. The chain is built from TRBV29-1 and TRBJ2-1; D may be TRBD1 (6 bases). The receptor was isolated from a man between 50 and 59 years old with acute or convalescent COVID-19. Sequenced input: peripheral blood. The CDR3, as DNA: TGCAGCGCCGAGGCAGGGGTCTACAATGAGCAGTTCTTC. Amino acid sequence: CSAEAGVYNEQFF.